This TCR beta chain was obtained from a study of blood T cell repertoires in COVID-19. Measured with immunoSEQ multiplex PCR; TCRdb has only the in-frame clones, and not every one. In the table there are about 120,000 clones, 65% to 90% of which are singletons. The sequence was collected from a man older than 75 with active or convalescent COVID-19. The source material was peripheral blood.

The CDR3 nucleotides read TGTGCCAGCATACTTCGACAGGTCCAAGAGACCCAGTACTTC. Its protein is CASILRQVQETQYF. The V gene is TRBV5-8, the J gene TRBJ2-5, with a tentative D call TRBD1 (6 bases). The CDR3 runs to 14 residues. Germline V gene sequence: CDR1 SGHTS, CDR2 YDEGEE. Trimming took 6 bases from V and 1 from J, leaving 13 bases between them.